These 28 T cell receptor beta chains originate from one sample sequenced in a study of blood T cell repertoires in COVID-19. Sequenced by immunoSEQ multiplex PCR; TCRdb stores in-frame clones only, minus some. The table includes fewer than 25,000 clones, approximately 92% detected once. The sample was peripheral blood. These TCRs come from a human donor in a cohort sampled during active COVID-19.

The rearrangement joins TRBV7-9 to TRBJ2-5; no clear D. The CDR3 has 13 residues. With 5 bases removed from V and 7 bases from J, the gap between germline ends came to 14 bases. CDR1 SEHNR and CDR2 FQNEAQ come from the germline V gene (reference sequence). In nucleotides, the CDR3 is TGTGCCAGCAGCCCCCCAGGTGCCGGGACCCAGTACTTC. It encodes CASSPPGAGTQYF.

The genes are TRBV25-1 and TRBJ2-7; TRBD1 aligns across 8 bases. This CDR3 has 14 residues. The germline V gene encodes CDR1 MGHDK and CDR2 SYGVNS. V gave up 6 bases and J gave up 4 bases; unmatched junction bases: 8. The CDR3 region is CASRKSGGEYEQYF. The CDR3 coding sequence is TGTGCCAGCAGGAAATCAGGGGGCGAGTACGAGCAGTACTTC.

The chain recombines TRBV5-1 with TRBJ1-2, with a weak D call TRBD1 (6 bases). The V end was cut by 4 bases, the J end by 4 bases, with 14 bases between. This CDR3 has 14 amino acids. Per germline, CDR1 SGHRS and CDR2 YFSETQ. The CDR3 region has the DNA TGCGCCAGCAGCAACCGGGGGGGGCCCTATGGCTACACCTTC. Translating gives CASSNRGGPYGYTF.

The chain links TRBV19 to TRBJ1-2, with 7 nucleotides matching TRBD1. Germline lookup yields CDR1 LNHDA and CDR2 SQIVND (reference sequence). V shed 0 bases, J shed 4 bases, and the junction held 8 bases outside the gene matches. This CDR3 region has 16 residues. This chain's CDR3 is CASSIDRGDRVYGYTF. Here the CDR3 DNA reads TGTGCCAGTAGTATAGATCGTGGTGACAGGGTCTATGGCTACACCTTC.

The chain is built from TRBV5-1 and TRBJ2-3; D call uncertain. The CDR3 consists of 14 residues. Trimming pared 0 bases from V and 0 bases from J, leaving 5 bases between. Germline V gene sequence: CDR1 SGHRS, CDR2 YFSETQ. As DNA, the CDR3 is TGCGCCAGCAGCTTGGCCAGTAGCACAGATACGCAGTATTTT. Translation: CASSLASSTDTQYF.

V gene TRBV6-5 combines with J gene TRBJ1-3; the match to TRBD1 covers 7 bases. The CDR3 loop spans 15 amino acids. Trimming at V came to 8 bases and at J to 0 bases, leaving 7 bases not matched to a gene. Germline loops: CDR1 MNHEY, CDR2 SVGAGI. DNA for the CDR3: TGTGCCAGCTCCCAGGGACAGCCCTCTGGAAACACCATATATTTT. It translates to CASSQGQPSGNTIYF.

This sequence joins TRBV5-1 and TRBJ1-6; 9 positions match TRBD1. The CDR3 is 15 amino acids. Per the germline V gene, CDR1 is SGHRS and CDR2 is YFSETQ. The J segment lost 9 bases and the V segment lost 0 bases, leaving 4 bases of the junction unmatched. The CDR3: CASSLGGQGRSPLHF. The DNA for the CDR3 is TGCGCCAGCAGCTTGGGGGGACAGGGTCGTTCACCCCTCCACTTT.

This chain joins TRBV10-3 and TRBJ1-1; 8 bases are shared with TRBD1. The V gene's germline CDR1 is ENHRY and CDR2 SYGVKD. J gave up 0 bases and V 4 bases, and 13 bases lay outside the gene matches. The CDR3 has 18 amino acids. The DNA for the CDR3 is TGTGCCATCAGTGCCTCGGGGGGACAGGACCCCATGAACACTGAAGCTTTCTTT. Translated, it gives CAISASGGQDPMNTEAFF.

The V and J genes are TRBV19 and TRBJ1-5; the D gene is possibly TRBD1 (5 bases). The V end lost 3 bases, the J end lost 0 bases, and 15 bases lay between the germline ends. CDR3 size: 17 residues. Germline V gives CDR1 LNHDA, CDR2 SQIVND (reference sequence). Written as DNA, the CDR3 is TGTGCCAGTAGTATGAGTTTTTCCAGGGCTAGCAATCAGCCCCAGCATTTT. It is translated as CASSMSFSRASNQPQHF.

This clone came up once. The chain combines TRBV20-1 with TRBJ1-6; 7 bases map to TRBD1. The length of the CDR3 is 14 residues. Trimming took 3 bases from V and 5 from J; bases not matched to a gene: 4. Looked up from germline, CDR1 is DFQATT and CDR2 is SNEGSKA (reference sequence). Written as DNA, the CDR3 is TGCAGTGCTAGTAAGGGACAGCATAATTCACCCCTCCACTTT. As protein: CSASKGQHNSPLHF.

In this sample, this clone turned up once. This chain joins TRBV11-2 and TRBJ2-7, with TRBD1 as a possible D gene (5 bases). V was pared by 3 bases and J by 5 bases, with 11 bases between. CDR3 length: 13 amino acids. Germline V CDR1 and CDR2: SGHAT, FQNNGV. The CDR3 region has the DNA TGTGCCAGCAGCTTGGGCAGGGTGGACGAGCAGTACTTC. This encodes CASSLGRVDEQYF.

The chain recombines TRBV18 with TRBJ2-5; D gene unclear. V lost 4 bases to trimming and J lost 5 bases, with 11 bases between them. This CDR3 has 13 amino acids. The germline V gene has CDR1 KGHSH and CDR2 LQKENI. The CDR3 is CASSLVLDETQYF. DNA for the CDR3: TGTGCCAGCTCACTAGTTCTAGACGAGACCCAGTACTTC.

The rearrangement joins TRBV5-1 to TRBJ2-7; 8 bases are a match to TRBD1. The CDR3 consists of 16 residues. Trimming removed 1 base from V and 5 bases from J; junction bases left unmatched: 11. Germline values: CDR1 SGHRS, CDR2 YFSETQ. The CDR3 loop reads CASSLRSDRGRNEQYF. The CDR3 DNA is TGCGCCAGCAGCTTGAGGAGTGACAGGGGTAGAAACGAGCAGTACTTC. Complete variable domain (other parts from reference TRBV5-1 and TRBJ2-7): KAGVTQTPRYLIKTRGQQVTLSCSPISGHRSVSWYQQTPGQGLQFLFEYFSETQRNKGNFPGRFSGRQFSNSRSEMNVSTLELGDSALYLCASSLRSDRGRNEQYFGPGTRLTVT.

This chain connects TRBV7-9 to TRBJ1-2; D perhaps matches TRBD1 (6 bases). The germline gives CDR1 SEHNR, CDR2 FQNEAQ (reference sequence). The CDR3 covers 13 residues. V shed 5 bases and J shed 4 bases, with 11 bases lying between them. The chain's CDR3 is CASSPTGSYGYTF. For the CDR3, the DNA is TGTGCCAGCAGCCCTACAGGGTCCTATGGCTACACCTTC.

CDR3 coding DNA: TGTGCCTGGAGTCTGGCAGGGGTGGATACGCAGTATTTT. Its translation is CAWSLAGVDTQYF. V and J are TRBV30 and TRBJ2-3, with D possibly TRBD1 on 6 matching bases. Germline V gives CDR1 GTSNPN, CDR2 SVGIG (reference sequence). Trimming removed 2 bases from V and 6 bases from J, with 12 bases in between. The CDR3 consists of 13 residues. Complete variable domain (other parts from reference TRBV30 and TRBJ2-3): SQTIHQWPATLVQPVGSPLSLECTVEGTSNPNLYWYRQAAGRGLQLLFYSVGIGQISSEVPQNLSASRPQDRQFILSSKKLLLSDSGFYLCAWSLAGVDTQYFGPGTRLTVL.

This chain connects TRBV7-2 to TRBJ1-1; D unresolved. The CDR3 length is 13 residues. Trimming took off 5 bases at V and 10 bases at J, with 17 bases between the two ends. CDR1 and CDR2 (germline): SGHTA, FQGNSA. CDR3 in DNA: TGTGCCAGCAGCGCCGGACTCACCCGCCCAGCTTTCTTT. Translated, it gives CASSAGLTRPAFF.

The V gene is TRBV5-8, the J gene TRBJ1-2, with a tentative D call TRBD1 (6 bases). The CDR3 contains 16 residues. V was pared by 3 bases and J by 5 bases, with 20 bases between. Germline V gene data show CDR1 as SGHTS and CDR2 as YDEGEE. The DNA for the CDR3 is TGTGCCAGCAGCTCACCACGAGGACAGCGAAAATATGGCTACACCTTC. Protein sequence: CASSSPRGQRKYGYTF.

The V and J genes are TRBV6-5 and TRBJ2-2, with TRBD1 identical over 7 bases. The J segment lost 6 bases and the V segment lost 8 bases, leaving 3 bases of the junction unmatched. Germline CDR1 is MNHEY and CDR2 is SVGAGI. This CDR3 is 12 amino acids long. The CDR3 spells CASYRGPGELFF. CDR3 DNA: TGTGCCAGCTACAGGGGTCCCGGGGAGCTGTTTTTT.

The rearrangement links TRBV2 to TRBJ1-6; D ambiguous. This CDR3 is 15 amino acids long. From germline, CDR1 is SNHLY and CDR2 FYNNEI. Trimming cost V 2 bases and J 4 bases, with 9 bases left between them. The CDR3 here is CASSERVRYNSPLHF. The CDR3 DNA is TGTGCCAGCAGTGAACGGGTCAGATATAATTCACCCCTCCACTTT.

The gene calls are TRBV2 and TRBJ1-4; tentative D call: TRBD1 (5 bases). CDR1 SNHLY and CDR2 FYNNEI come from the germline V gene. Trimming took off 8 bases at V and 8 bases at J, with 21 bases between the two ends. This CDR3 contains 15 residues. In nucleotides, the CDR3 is TGTGCCAGCTCCGGGTCGCAGGGCCAAGGCGAAAAACTGTTTTTT. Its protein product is CASSGSQGQGEKLFF.

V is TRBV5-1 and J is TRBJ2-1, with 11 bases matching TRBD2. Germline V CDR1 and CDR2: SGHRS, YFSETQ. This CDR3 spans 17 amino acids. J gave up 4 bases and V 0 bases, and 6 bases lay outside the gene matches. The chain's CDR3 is CASSLEGSGRGYNEQFF. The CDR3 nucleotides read TGCGCCAGCAGCTTGGAGGGTAGCGGGAGGGGATACAATGAGCAGTTCTTC.

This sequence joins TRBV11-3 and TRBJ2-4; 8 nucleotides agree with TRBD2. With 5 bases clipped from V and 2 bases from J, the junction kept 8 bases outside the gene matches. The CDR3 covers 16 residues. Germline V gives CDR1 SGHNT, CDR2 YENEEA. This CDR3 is CASSPRGGGSKNIQYF. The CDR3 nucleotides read TGTGCCAGCAGCCCCCGGGGCGGGGGGTCCAAAAACATTCAGTACTTC.

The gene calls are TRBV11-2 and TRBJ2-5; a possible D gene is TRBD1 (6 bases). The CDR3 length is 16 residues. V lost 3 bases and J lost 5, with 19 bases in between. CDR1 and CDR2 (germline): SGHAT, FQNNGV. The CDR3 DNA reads TGTGCCAGCAGCTTCCCAAAAGGCGCAGGGGCTGAGACCCAGTACTTC. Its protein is CASSFPKGAGAETQYF.

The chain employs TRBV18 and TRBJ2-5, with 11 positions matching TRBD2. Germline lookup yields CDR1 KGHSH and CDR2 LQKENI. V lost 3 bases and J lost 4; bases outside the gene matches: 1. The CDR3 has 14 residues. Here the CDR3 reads CASSPGTSGETQYF. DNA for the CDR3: TGTGCCAGCTCACCCGGGACTAGCGGAGAGACCCAGTACTTC.

CDR3 DNA sequence: TGTGCCAGCAGCTTTACCCCTAGCGGGAGGGCCCCCTACAATGAGCAGTTCTTC. This encodes CASSFTPSGRAPYNEQFF. This chain links TRBV7-6 with TRBJ2-1, with 12 bases aligning to TRBD2. J was trimmed by 2 bases and V by 3 bases; bases with no gene match: 8. The germline V gene encodes CDR1 SGHVS and CDR2 FNYEAQ. This CDR3 has 18 amino acids.

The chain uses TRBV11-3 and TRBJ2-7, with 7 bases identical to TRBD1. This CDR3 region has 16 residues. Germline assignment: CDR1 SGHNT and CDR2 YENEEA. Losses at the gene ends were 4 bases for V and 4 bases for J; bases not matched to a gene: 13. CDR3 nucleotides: TGTGCCAGCAGCTCTGTTACCACAGGGGTTTTGTACGAGCAGTACTTC. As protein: CASSSVTTGVLYEQYF. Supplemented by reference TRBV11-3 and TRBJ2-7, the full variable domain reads EAGVVQSPRYKIIEKKQPVAFWCNPISGHNTLYWYLQNLGQGPELLIRYENEEAVDDSQLPKDRFSAERLKGVDSTLKIQPAELGDSAVYLCASSSVTTGVLYEQYFGPGTRLTVT.

The DNA for the CDR3 is TGTGCCACCAGCAGAGGGGGCCAGGGGACTGAAGCTTTCTTT. This translates into CATSRGGQGTEAFF. The V call is TRBV15, the J call TRBJ1-1, with D maybe TRBD1 (6 bases). This CDR3 comprises 14 residues. V was trimmed by 1 base and J by 5 bases, leaving 11 bases between them. Germline CDR1 LNHNV, CDR2 YYDKDF (reference sequence).

CDR3 coding DNA: TGTGCCAGTAGCACCAGGGTTTCCACTAATGAAAAACTGTTTTTT. Protein sequence: CASSTRVSTNEKLFF. The gene calls are TRBV19 and TRBJ1-4; D might be TRBD1 (5 bases). The CDR3 length is 15 residues. Germline V gives CDR1 LNHDA, CDR2 SQIVND (reference sequence). V was trimmed by 6 bases and J by 2 bases, leaving 13 bases between them. Variable domain in full (rest from reference TRBV19 and TRBJ1-4): DGGITQSPKYLFRKEGQNVTLSCEQNLNHDAMYWYRQDPGQGLRLIYYSQIVNDFQKGDIAEGYSVSREKKESFPLTVTSAQKNPTAFYLCASSTRVSTNEKLFFGSGTQLSVL.